At least ten counts were recorded for the clone carrying this T cell receptor (beta chain). At the DNA level, this CDR3 is encoded by other sequences in the same sample as well. This CDR3 has 14 residues. With V trimmed by 3 bases and J by 2 bases, 4 bases remained unmatched. Germline CDR1 is SGHRS and CDR2 is YFSETQ. These data are taken from a study of shared clonotypes between healthy human individuals. Only in-frame clones appear in the TCRdb table, and some are missing; sequencing was by immunoSEQ multiplex PCR. Seen here are 150,000 to 200,000 clones, around 63% observed once, and the top ten hold less than 11%.

Sequences were obtained from memory CD4+ T cells sorted from blood. The subset is: CD45RA-negative fraction. This sequence joins TRBV5-1 and TRBJ1-1; the match to TRBD1 covers 7 bases. The sequence came from a man aged 30 to 45 in good health. CDR3 loop: CASSWTGANTEAFF. Here the CDR3 DNA reads TGCGCCAGCAGCTGGACAGGAGCTAACACTGAAGCTTTCTTT.